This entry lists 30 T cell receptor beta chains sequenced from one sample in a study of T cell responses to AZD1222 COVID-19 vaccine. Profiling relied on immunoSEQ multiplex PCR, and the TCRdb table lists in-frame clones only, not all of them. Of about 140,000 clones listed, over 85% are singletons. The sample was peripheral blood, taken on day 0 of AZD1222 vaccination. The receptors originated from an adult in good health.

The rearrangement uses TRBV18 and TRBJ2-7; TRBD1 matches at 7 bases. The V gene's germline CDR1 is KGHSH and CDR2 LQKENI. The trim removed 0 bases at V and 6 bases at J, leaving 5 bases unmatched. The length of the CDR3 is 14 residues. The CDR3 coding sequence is TGTGCCAGCTCACCACCGGCGACAGGGACCGAGCAGTACTTC. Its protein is CASSPPATGTEQYF. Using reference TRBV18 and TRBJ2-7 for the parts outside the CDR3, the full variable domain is NAGVMQNPRHLVRRRGQEARLRCSPMKGHSHVYWYRQLPEEGLKFMVYLQKENIIDESGMPKERFSAEFPKEGPSILRIQQVVRGDSAAYFCASSPPATGTEQYFGPGTRLTVT.

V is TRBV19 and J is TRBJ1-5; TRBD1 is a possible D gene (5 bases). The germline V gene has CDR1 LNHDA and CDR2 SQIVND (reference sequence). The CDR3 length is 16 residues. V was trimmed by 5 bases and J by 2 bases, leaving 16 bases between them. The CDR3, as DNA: TGTGCCAGTAGTCCCGGACATTTGAGGGGCAATCAGCCCCAGCATTTT. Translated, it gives CASSPGHLRGNQPQHF.

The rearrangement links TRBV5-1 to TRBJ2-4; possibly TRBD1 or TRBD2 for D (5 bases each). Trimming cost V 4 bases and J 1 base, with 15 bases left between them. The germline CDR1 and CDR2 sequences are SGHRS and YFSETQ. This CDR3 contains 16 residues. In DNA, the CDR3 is TGCGCCAGCAGCATGGTCGGGACCACGGCCAAAAACATTCAGTACTTC. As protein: CASSMVGTTAKNIQYF. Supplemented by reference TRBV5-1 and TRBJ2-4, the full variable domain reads KAGVTQTPRYLIKTRGQQVTLSCSPISGHRSVSWYQQTPGQGLQFLFEYFSETQRNKGNFPGRFSGRQFSNSRSEMNVSTLELGDSALYLCASSMVGTTAKNIQYFGAGTRLSVL.

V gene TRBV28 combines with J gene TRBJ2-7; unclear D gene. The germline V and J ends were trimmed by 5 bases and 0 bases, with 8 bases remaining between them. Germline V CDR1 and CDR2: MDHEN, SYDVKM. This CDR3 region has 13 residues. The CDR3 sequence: CASSLTSSYEQYF. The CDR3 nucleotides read TGTGCCAGCAGTCTTACAAGCTCCTACGAGCAGTACTTC. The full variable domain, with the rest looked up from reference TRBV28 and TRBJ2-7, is DVKVTQSSRYLVKRTGEKVFLECVQDMDHENMFWYRQDPGLGLRLIYFSYDVKMKEKGDIPEGYSVSREKKERFSLILESASTNQTSMYLCASSLTSSYEQYFGPGTRLTVT.

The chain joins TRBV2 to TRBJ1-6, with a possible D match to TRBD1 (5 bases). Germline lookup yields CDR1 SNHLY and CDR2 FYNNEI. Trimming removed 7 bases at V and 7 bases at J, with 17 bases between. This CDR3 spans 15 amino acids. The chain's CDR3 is CASTEEGLTNSPLHF. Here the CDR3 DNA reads TGTGCCAGCACCGAGGAGGGACTTACCAATTCACCCCTCCACTTT.

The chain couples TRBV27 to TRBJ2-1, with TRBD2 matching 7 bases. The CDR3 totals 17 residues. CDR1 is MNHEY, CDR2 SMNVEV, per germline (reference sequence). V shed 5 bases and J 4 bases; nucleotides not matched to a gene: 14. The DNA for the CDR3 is TGTGCCAGCAGTCCCGGGGGGTCCCTAGCGGTTTACAATGAGCAGTTCTTC. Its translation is CASSPGGSLAVYNEQFF.

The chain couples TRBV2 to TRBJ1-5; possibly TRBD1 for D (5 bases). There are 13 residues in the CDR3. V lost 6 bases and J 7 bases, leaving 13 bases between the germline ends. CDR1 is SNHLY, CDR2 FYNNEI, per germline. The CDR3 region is CASRVWGGQPQHF. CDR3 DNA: TGTGCCAGCAGGGTTTGGGGGGGGCAGCCCCAGCATTTT.

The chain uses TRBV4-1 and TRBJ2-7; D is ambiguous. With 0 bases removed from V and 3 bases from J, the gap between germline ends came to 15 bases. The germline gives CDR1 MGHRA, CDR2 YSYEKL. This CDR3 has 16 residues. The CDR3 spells CASSQEGVLELYEQYF. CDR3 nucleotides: TGCGCCAGCAGCCAAGAAGGAGTGCTTGAGCTCTACGAGCAGTACTTC.

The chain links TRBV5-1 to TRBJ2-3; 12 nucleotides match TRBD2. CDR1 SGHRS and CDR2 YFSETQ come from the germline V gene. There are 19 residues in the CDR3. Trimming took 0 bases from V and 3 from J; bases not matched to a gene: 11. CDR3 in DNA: TGCGCCAGCAGCTTGGCCGCTAGCGGGGGGGTCGCCCCAACAGATACGCAGTATTTT. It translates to CASSLAASGGVAPTDTQYF.

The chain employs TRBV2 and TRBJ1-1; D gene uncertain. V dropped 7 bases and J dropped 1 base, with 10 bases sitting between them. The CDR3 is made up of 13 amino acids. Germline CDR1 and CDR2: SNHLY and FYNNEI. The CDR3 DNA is TGTGCCAGCACTAAACTGGGGAACACTGAAGCTTTCTTT. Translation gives CASTKLGNTEAFF.

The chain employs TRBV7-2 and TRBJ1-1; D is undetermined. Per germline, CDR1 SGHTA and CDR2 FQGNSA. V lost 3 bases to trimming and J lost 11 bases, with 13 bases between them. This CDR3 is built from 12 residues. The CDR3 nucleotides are TGTGCCAGCAGCTTGGGGTCAGGTTGGGCTTTCTTT. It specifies CASSLGSGWAFF.

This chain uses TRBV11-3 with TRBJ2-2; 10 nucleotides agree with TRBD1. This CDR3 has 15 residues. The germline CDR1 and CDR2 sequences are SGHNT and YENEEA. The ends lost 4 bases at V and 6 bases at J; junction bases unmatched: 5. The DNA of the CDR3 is TGTGCCAGCAGCTCCCGGGACAGGGGTGCCGGGGAGCTGTTTTTT. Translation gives CASSSRDRGAGELFF.

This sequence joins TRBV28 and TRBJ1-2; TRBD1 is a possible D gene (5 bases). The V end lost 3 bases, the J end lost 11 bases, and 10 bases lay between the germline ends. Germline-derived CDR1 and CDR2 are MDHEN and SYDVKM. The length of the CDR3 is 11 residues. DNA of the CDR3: TGTGCCAGCAGTTTTGGGGCGAGGTACACCTTC. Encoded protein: CASSFGARYTF.

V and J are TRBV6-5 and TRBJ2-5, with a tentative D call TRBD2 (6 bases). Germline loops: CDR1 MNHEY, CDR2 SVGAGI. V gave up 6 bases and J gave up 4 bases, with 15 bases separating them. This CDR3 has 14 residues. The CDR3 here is CASSGGGAGETQYF. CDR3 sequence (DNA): TGTGCCAGCAGCGGCGGCGGGGCAGGAGAGACCCAGTACTTC.

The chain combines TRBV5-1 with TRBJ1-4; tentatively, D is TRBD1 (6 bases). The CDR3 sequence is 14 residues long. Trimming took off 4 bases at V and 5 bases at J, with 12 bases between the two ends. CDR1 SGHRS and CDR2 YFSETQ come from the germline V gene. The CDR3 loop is CASSPTGLNEKLFF. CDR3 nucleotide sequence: TGCGCCAGCAGCCCGACAGGCCTGAATGAAAAACTGTTTTTT. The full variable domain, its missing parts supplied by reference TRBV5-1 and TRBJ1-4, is KAGVTQTPRYLIKTRGQQVTLSCSPISGHRSVSWYQQTPGQGLQFLFEYFSETQRNKGNFPGRFSGRQFSNSRSEMNVSTLELGDSALYLCASSPTGLNEKLFFGSGTQLSVL.

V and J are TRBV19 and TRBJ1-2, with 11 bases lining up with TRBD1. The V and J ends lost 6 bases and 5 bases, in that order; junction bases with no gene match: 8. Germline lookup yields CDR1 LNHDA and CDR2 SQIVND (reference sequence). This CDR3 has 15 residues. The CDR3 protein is CASSRTGGVGYGYTF. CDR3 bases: TGTGCCAGTAGCAGGACAGGGGGCGTCGGATATGGCTACACCTTC.

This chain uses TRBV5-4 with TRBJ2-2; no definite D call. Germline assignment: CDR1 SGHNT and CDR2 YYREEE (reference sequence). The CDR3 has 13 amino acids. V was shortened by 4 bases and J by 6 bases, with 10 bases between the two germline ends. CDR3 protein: CASSREVPGELFF. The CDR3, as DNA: TGTGCCAGCAGCCGAGAGGTGCCCGGGGAGCTGTTTTTT.

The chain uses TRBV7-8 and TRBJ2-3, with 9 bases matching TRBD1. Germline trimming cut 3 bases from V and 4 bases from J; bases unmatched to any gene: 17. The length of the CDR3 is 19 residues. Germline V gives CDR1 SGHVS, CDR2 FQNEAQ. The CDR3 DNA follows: TGTGCCAGCAGCTTCAGGGTTGGCCTGGACAGGGGCCCCCCAGATACGCAGTATTTT. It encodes CASSFRVGLDRGPPDTQYF.

The CDR3 region has the DNA TGCGCCAGCAGCCAAGTCGCGAGCGGGGTTGATACAGATACGCAGTATTTT. This encodes CASSQVASGVDTDTQYF. V is TRBV4-1 and J is TRBJ2-3; 7 bases match TRBD2. Germline CDR1 reads MGHRA; CDR2 reads YSYEKL. This CDR3 is built from 17 residues. V trimming: 1 base; J trimming: 3 bases; junction bases outside the gene matches: 10.

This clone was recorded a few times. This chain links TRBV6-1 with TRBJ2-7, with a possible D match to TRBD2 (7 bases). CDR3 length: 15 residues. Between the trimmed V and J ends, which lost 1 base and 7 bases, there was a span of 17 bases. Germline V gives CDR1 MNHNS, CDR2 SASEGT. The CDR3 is CASSEVGRGAREQYF. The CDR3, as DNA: TGTGCCAGCAGTGAAGTTGGTCGGGGGGCCCGGGAGCAGTACTTC.

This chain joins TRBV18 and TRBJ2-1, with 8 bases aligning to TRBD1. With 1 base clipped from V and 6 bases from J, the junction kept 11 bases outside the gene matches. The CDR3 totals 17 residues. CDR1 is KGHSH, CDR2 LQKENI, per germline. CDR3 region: CASSPREAGGILNEQFF. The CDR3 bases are TGTGCCAGCTCACCACGGGAGGCAGGGGGCATCCTCAATGAGCAGTTCTTC.

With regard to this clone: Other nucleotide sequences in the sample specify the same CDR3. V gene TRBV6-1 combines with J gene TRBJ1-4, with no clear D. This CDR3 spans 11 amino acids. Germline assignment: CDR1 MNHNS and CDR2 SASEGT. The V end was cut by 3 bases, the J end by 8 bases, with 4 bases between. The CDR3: CASSEDEKLFF. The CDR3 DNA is TGTGCCAGCAGTGAGGACGAAAAACTGTTTTTT.

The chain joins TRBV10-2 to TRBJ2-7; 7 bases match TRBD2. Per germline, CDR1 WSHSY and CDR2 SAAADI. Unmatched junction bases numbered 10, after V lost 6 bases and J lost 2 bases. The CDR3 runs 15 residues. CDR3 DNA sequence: TGCGCCAGCAGATTCCTAGCGGACACCACCTACGAGCAGTACTTC. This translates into CASRFLADTTYEQYF.

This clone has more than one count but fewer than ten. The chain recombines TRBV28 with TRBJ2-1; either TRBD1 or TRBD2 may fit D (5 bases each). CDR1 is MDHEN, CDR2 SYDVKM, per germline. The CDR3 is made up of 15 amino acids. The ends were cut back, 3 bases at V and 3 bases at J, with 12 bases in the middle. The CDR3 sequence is CASSFLTDYYNEQFF. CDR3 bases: TGTGCCAGCAGTTTCCTGACAGACTACTACAATGAGCAGTTCTTC.

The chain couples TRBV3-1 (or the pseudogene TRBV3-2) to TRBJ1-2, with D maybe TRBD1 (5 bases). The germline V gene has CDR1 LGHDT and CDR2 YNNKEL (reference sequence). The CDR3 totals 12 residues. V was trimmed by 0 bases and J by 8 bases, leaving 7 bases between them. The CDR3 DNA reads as TGTGCCAGCAGCCAAGAATCAGGGGGCTACACCTTC. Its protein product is CASSQESGGYTF.

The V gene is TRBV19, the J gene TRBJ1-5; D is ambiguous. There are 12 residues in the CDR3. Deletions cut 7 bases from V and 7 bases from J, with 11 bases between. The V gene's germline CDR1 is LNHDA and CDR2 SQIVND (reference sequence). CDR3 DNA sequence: TGTGCCAGTACACCGGGAGGGCAGCCCCAGCATTTT. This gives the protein CASTPGGQPQHF.

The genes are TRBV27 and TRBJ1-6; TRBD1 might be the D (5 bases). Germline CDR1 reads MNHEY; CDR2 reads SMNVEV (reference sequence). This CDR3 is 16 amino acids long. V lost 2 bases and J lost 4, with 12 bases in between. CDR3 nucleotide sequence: TGTGCCAGCAGTTTAGACGGGGGGTCGTATAATTCACCCCTCCACTTT. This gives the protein CASSLDGGSYNSPLHF.

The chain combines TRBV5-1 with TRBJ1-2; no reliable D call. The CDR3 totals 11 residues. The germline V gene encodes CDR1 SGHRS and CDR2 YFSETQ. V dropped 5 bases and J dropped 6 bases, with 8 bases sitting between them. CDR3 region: CASRTDDGYTF. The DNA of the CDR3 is TGCGCCAGCAGGACCGACGATGGCTACACCTTC. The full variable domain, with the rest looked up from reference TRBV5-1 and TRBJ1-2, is KAGVTQTPRYLIKTRGQQVTLSCSPISGHRSVSWYQQTPGQGLQFLFEYFSETQRNKGNFPGRFSGRQFSNSRSEMNVSTLELGDSALYLCASRTDDGYTFGSGTRLTVV.

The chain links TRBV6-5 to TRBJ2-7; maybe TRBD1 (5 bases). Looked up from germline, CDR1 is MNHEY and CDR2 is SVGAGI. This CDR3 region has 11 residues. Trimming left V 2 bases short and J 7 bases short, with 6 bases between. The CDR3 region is CASSYGAEQYF. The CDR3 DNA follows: TGTGCCAGCAGTTACGGGGCAGAGCAGTACTTC.

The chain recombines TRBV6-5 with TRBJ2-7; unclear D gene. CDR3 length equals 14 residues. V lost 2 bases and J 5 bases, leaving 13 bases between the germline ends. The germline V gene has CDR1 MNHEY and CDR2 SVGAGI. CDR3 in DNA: TGTGCCAGCAGTTACCGGCGAGCGTTCCACGAGCAGTACTTC. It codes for CASSYRRAFHEQYF.